This passage covers 2 T cell receptor beta chains from one sample sequenced in a study of cytomegalovirus exposure and HLA in healthy donors. Amplification used 60 Vbeta primers and 13 Jbeta primers. Some clones are missing from TCRdb's copy, which holds only in-frame ones; the method was immunoSEQ multiplex PCR. The data hold some 97,000 clones, with around 80% observed a single time. The source material was PBMCs. These receptors came from a woman in her late teens or twenties in good health and CMV-seronegative.

The chain is built from TRBV29-1 and TRBJ2-7, with 16 nucleotides matching TRBD2. There are 16 residues in the CDR3. J lost 2 bases, V lost 6 bases, and 7 bases had no gene match. The germline V gene has CDR1 SQVTM and CDR2 ANQGSEA. The CDR3 here is CSVSGTSGRVTYEQYF. The CDR3 coding sequence is TGCAGCGTCTCCGGGACTAGCGGGAGGGTGACCTACGAGCAGTACTTC.

V gene TRBV19 combines with J gene TRBJ2-7, with unresolved D. CDR1 and CDR2 (germline): LNHDA, SQIVND (reference sequence). The CDR3 spans 14 residues. V gave up 4 bases and J gave up 1 base, with 11 bases separating them. CDR3 DNA: TGTGCCAGTAGTACAAACCACCAGTCCTACGAGCAGTACTTC. Protein: CASSTNHQSYEQYF.